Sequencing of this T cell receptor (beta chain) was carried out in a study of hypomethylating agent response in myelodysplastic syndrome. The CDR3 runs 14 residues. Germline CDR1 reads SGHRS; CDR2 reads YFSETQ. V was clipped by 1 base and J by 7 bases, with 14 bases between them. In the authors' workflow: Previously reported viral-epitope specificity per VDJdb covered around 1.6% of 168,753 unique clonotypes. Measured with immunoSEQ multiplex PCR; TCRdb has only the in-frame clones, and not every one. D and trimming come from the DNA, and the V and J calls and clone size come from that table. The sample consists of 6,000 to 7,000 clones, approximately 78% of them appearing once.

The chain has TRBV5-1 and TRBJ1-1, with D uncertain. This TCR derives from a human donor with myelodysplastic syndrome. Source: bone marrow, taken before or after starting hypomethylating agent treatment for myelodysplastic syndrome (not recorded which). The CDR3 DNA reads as TGCGCCAGCAGCTTGTCCGGCGGAACTCTTGAAGCTTTCTTT. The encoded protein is CASSLSGGTLEAFF.